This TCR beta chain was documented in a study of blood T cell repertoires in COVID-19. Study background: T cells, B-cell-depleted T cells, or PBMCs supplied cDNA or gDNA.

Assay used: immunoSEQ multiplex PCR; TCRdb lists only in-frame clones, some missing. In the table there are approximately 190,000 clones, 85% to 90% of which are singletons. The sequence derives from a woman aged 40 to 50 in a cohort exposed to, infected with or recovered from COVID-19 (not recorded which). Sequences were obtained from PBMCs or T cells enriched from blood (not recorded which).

The CDR3 DNA follows: TGTGCCAGCAGCCAGCTCCCCGACAGCTCCTACGAGCAGTACTTC. Its protein is CASSQLPDSSYEQYF. V is TRBV5-5 and J is TRBJ2-7, with D possibly being TRBD1 (5 bases). Germline CDR1 and CDR2: SGHKS and YYEKEE (reference sequence). There are 15 residues in the CDR3. V was shortened by 4 bases and J by 0 bases, with 14 bases between the two germline ends.